This TCR beta chain comes out of a study of blood T cell repertoires in COVID-19 (dated by TCRdb to 2018 to 2021). For the study in its entirety: The collaborator samples originated in the United States, Italy and Spain and spanned the acute and convalescent phases of COVID-19. The material from the prospective study consisted of cDNA or gDNA derived from T cells, B-cell-depleted T cells, or PBMCs. Subjects who had been exposed to COVID-19, were actively infected with it, or had recovered from it provided the deeply sampled blood TCRbeta repertoires that made up the dataset. The repertoires were released in a freely available public database intended as a resource for research on the immune response to SARS-CoV-2. The samples were drawn from the first 160 participants of the ongoing ImmuneRACE study and from 1,254 subjects provided by 6 global collaborators. Sample metadata almost always included a de-identified subject ID, COVID-19 status, age in years and sex. Where available, HLA class I and class II types were obtained from metadata supplied by the sample provider rather than from assay-based typing. Broader findings and caveats from the paper: The quantity of clinical and demographic metadata differed by source and by participant and was supplied without curation.

The CDR3 measures 13 amino acids from cysteine to phenylalanine. Only the CDR3 portion is preserved as DNA: 39 bases, with reading frame beginning at the first base. V lost 5 bases and J lost 3 bases, and the count of bases not matched to a germline gene is 3. The germline V gene specifies SQVTM as CDR1 and ANQGSEA as CDR2. Whole blood was collected in K2EDTA tubes by collaborating institutions according to the institutions' own protocols. For TCRbeta analysis, collaborators shipped samples as frozen whole blood, isolated PBMCs, or DNA extracted from either of those sample types. TCRbeta CDR3 regions were amplified from genomic DNA by means of the immunoSEQ Assay, a bias-controlled multiplex PCR. The authors processed their data as follows. Nucleated cell counts per sample were estimated from amplification of reference gene primers within the assay. Sequence reads were collapsed and filtered to measure the absolute abundance of every unique TCRbeta CDR3 rearrangement. For each sample, productive Simpson clonality was calculated by taking the square root of Simpson's diversity index across productive rearrangements. The table was pulled from immuneACCESS by TCRdb, which kept in-frame rearrangements only. Such tables lose some clones; where checked, under half of the loss comes from unresolved V genes, and the rest has no known cause. V, J and clone size derive from that table, while D and trimming were established from the DNA sequence. The sample records roughly 70,000 clones, 65% to 85% of which are singletons. Of the sample, around 4.1% falls within the top ten clones.

In regard to this clone: Its antigen is currently not known. Base qualities are missing; no much larger clone stands one base away.

The rearranged chain carries TRBV29-1 and TRBJ1-5; the junction holds 8 bases that match TRBD1. Sequenced sample: peripheral blood. The TCR sequence derives from a woman aged 55-69 years with acute or convalescent COVID-19. The CDR3 region: CSVRQGNNQPQHF. The DNA reads TGCAGCGTTCGACAGGGGAACAATCAGCCCCAGCATTTT.